The present T cell receptor (beta chain) was sequenced within a study of shared clonotypes between healthy human individuals. Study-wide results and limits: Richness estimates generally favored naive over memory subsets. Sorted-subset sequencing was shown by rarefaction to be incomplete despite large depth.

Profiling relied on immunoSEQ multiplex PCR, and the TCRdb table lists in-frame clones only, not all of them. This table holds some 2,000,000 clones, roughly 94% found once. As regards this clone: The antigen remains undetermined.

Germline loops: CDR1 MDHEN, CDR2 SYDVKM. Trimming took 4 bases from V and 7 from J; bases not matched to a gene: 12. This CDR3 is 16 amino acids long. Sequencing was carried out using naive CD4+ T cells sorted from blood. Described subset: CD45RA+ positively selected. J is TRBJ2-1 and V is TRBV28; 8 bases are shared with TRBD1. This clonotype was obtained from a man aged 18 to 30 in good health. The CDR3 here is CASSSLTGGLWNEQFF. For the CDR3, the DNA is TGTGCCAGCAGTTCCCTCACAGGGGGGCTCTGGAATGAGCAGTTCTTC.